A single sample gave rise to the 12 T cell receptor beta chains below, sequenced in a study of beta chain features in type 1 diabetes. The study reverse transcribed the entire isolated RNA, so it sequenced expressed TCRB transcripts. The table came from immunoSEQ multiplex PCR; TCRdb's copy has only in-frame clones and leaves some out. The sample includes 110,000 to 150,000 clones, 9% to 10% seen only once; the top ten take 0.5% to 0.65%. Specimen: central memory CD4+ T cells from blood. The source is a woman in her forties in good health.

This clone has only a few counts. The genes are TRBV7-9 and TRBJ1-1, with 7 bases that match TRBD1. V was pared by 5 bases and J by 2 bases, with 2 bases of the junction left unmatched. Germline lookup yields CDR1 SEHNR and CDR2 FQNEAQ (reference sequence). There are 13 residues in the CDR3. CDR3 residues: CASSRQGNTEAFF. In nucleotides, the CDR3 is TGTGCCAGCAGCAGACAGGGCAACACTGAAGCTTTCTTT.

This clone was counted between two and nine times. The chain combines TRBV11-2 with TRBJ1-1; D may be TRBD1 (5 bases). Germline CDR1 SGHAT, CDR2 FQNNGV. The V end was cut by 5 bases, the J end by 3 bases, with 13 bases between. The CDR3 length is 14 residues. In DNA, the CDR3 is TGTGCCAGCAGCGCCTCAGGGTGGGACACTGAAGCTTTCTTT. It encodes CASSASGWDTEAFF.

This rearrangement joins TRBV29-1 to TRBJ2-5; TRBD1 might be the D (6 bases). V was clipped by 0 bases and J by 7 bases, with 12 bases between them. Germline V gene data show CDR1 as SQVTM and CDR2 as ANQGSEA. This CDR3 is built from 13 residues. In nucleotides, the CDR3 is TGCAGCGTTGAAGACCTCGTCAGGGGGACCCAGTACTTC. Its protein is CSVEDLVRGTQYF. Looking up the rest from reference TRBV29-1 and TRBJ2-5 gives the full variable domain: SAVISQKPSRDICQRGTSLTIQCQVDSQVTMMFWYRQQPGQSLTLIATANQGSEATYESGFVIDKFPISRPNLTFSTLTVSNMSPEDSSIYLCSVEDLVRGTQYFGPGTRLLVL.

The sample holds a few counts of this clone. The rearrangement joins TRBV7-2 to TRBJ1-1; perhaps TRBD1 as D (6 bases). Trimming took 5 bases from V and 5 from J, leaving 18 bases between them. Germline V gives CDR1 SGHTA, CDR2 FQGNSA. There are 15 residues in the CDR3. CDR3 residues: CASSLTGQRGTEAFF. In DNA form, the CDR3 reads TGTGCCAGCAGCCTAACGGGACAAAGGGGTACTGAAGCTTTCTTT.

In its sample, this clone was seen a few times. This chain links TRBV2 with TRBJ1-4; weak D call: TRBD1 (5 bases). The CDR3 length is 14 residues. Germline CDR1 and CDR2: SNHLY and FYNNEI. V was pared by 6 bases and J by 2 bases, with 10 bases between. The CDR3 region has the DNA TGTGCCAGCAGCAGGGTGGTTACTAATGAAAAACTGTTTTTT. Translating it yields CASSRVVTNEKLFF.

The V gene is TRBV5-4, the J gene TRBJ2-7, with 10 bases identical to TRBD1. Trimming removed 3 bases from V and 4 bases from J; junction bases left unmatched: 7. CDR3 size: 15 residues. CDR1 is SGHNT, CDR2 YYREEE, per germline (reference sequence). The CDR3 loop is CASSSGQGPLYEQYF. The CDR3 DNA is TGTGCCAGCAGCTCGGGACAGGGGCCATTGTACGAGCAGTACTTC.

This clone was picked up a small number of times. The CDR3 sequence is CASSQNAGGLYEQYF. In DNA, the CDR3 is TGCGCCAGCAGCCAAAACGCGGGGGGCCTTTACGAGCAGTACTTC. The genes are TRBV5-1 and TRBJ2-7; 8 bases align to TRBD2. J gave up 4 bases and V 4 bases, and 10 bases lay outside the gene matches. The CDR3 covers 15 residues. From germline, CDR1 is SGHRS and CDR2 YFSETQ.

The rearrangement uses TRBV4-1 and TRBJ1-4; 8 nucleotides agree with TRBD1. Germline V gene data show CDR1 as MGHRA and CDR2 as YSYEKL. With 1 base clipped from V and 8 bases from J, the junction kept 3 bases outside the gene matches. This CDR3 is 14 amino acids long. In DNA form, the CDR3 reads TGCGCCAGCAGCCAAGGGACAGGGAGCGAAAAACTGTTTTTT. The encoded protein is CASSQGTGSEKLFF.

V is TRBV5-1 and J is TRBJ1-1, with 9 positions matching TRBD1. With V trimmed by 3 bases and J by 5 bases, 8 bases remained unmatched. The CDR3 covers 15 residues. The germline V gene encodes CDR1 SGHRS and CDR2 YFSETQ. The CDR3 loop is CASSSSGQGWTEAFF. The CDR3 nucleotides are TGCGCCAGCAGCTCATCGGGACAGGGATGGACTGAAGCTTTCTTT.

This clone showed up many times. V and J are TRBV4-2 and TRBJ2-2; 9 bases are shared with TRBD1. V lost 7 bases and J lost 3; bases outside the gene matches: 12. The CDR3 spans 17 residues. Germline CDR1 and CDR2: LGHNA and YNFKEQ. The CDR3 nucleotides read TGTGCCAGCACCACGGGACAGGGCGGCCCGGACACCGGGGAGCTGTTTTTT. It encodes CASTTGQGGPDTGELFF.

The chain employs TRBV7-9 and TRBJ2-3; TRBD2 might be the D (6 bases). This CDR3 region has 15 residues. Germline V lookup: CDR1 SEHNR, CDR2 FQNEAQ (reference sequence). The V end was cut by 6 bases, the J end by 2 bases, with 15 bases between. The CDR3 spells CASSSGLTLTDTQYF. The CDR3 nucleotides are TGTGCCAGCAGTTCGGGACTTACCCTCACAGATACGCAGTATTTT. The full variable domain, completed using reference TRBV7-9 and TRBJ2-3, is DTGVSQNPRHKITKRGQNVTFRCDPISEHNRLYWYRQTLGQGPEFLTYFQNEAQLEKSRLLSDRFSAERPKGSFSTLEIQRTEQGDSAMYLCASSSGLTLTDTQYFGPGTRLTVL.

This sequence joins TRBV4-2 and TRBJ1-2, with D possibly being TRBD1 (5 bases). The CDR3 extends over 17 amino acids. The germline V gene has CDR1 LGHNA and CDR2 YNFKEQ. Trimming left V 0 bases short and J 4 bases short, with 18 bases between. CDR3 sequence (DNA): TGTGCCAGCAGCCAAGATCCCTCTACGCCCGGGGGCTATGGCTACACCTTC. Protein: CASSQDPSTPGGYGYTF.